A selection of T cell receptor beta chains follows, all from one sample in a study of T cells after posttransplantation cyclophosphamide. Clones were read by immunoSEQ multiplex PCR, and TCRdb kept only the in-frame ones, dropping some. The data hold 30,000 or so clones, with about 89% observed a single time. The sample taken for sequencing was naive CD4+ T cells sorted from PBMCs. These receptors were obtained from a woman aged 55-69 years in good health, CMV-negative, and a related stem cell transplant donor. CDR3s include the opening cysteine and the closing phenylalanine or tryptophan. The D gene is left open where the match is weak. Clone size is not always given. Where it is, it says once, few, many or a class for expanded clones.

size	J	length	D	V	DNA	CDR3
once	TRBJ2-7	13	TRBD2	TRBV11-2	TGTGCCAGCAGGCAGGGACTACTCTACGAGCAGTACTTC	CASRQGLLYEQYF
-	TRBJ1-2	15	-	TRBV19	TGTGCCAGTAGTCCGGCGCGGGCCTACGGCTATGGCTACACCTTC	CASSPARAYGYGYTF
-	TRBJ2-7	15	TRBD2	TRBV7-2	TGTGCCAGCAGCTTAGTTGCTAGCGGGGGGCTTGAGCAGTACTTC	CASSLVASGGLEQYF
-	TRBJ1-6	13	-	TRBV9	TGTGCCAGCAGCGTTTTTGTTGGCTCACCCCTCCACTTT	CASSVFVGSPLHF
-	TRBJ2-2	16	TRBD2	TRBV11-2	TGTGCCAGCAGCACAAAGGCTAGCGGGGGGACCGGGGAGCTGTTTTTT	CASSTKASGGTGELFF
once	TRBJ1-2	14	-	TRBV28	TGTGCCAGCAGTTCGTCGGGAAAGGGCTATGGCTACACCTTC	CASSSSGKGYGYTF
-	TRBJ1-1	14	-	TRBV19	TGTGCCAGTAGTATAGGGGGTCGGGGGACTGAAGCTTTCTTT	CASSIGGRGTEAFF
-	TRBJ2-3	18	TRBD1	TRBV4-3	TGCGCCAGCAGCCAAGATGCTAGGACAGGGGGCCGGACAGATACGCAGTATTTT	CASSQDARTGGRTDTQYF
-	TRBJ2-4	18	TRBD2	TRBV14	TGTGCCAGCAGCCGGACTAGCGGGAGTCCCTTGATCAAAAACATTCAGTACTTC	CASSRTSGSPLIKNIQYF
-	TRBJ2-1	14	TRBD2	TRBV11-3	TGTGCCAGCAGCTTAGGGGGTAGCGGGAGGGCCCAGTTCTTC	CASSLGGSGRAQFF
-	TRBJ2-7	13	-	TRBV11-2	TGTGCCAGCAGCTACGGACAGTTCTACGAGCAGTACTTC	CASSYGQFYEQYF
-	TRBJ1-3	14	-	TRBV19	TGTGCCAGTAGTATCTCCGGGGCTGGAAACACCATATATTTT	CASSISGAGNTIYF
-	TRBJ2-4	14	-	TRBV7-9	TGTGCCAGCAGCTTGGGGACATCTAAAAACATTCAGTACTTC	CASSLGTSKNIQYF
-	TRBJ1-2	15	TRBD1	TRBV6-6	TGTGCCAGCAGTTACGCGGCCGGACAGGTCTATGGCTACACCTTC	CASSYAAGQVYGYTF
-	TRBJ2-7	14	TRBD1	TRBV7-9	TGTGCCAGCAGCGTGGGACAGGGAGGGCACGAGCAGTACTTC	CASSVGQGGHEQYF
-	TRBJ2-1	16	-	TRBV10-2	TGCGCCAGCAGTGGAATGGCAGGGATTTTCTACAATGAGCAGTTCTTC	CASSGMAGIFYNEQFF
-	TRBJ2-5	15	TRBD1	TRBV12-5	TGTGCTAGTGGTTTTGGGACAGGGCATGTGGCGACCCAGTACTTC	CASGFGTGHVATQYF
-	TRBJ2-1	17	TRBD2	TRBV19	TGTGCCAGTAGTATTAAATCTAGCGGGAGTTTTTCTTATGAGCAGTTCTTC	CASSIKSSGSFSYEQFF
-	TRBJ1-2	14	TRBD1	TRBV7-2	TGTGCCAGCAGGGGACAGGGGCCTAACTATGGCTACACCTTC	CASRGQGPNYGYTF
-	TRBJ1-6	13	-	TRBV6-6	TGTGCCATAGGACGGGGCTATAATTCACCCCTCCACTTT	CAIGRGYNSPLHF
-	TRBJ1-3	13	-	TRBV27	TGTGCCAGCAGTTCCCGCTCTGGAAACACCATATATTTT	CASSSRSGNTIYF
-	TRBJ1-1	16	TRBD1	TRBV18	TGTGCCAGCTCACCCTTACCGGGACAGGGGTACACTGAAGCTTTCTTT	CASSPLPGQGYTEAFF
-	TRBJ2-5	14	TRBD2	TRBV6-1	TGTGCCAGCAGCCGCGGGAGAGCACAGGAGACCCAGTACTTC	CASSRGRAQETQYF
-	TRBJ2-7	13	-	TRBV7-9	TGTGCCAGCAGCTTAGATTCCGGGTCCGAGCAGTACTTC	CASSLDSGSEQYF
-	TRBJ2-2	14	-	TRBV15	TGTGCCACCAGCAGGACAGCGAACACCGGGGAGCTGTTTTTT	CATSRTANTGELFF
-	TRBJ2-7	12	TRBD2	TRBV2	TGTGCCAGCAGTGAGACTAGCCACGAGCAGTACTTC	CASSETSHEQYF
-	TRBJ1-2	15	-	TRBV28	TGTGCCAGCAGTCCCCGACCGGGGGGCGACTATGGCTACACCTTC	CASSPRPGGDYGYTF
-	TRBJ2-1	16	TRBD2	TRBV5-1	TGCGCCAGCAGCTTGGCCGGCGGGAGCTCCTACAATGAGCAGTTCTTC	CASSLAGGSSYNEQFF
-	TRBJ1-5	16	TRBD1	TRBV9	TGTGCCAGCAGCGGCGACAGGGGGTTAAGGAATCAGCCCCAGCATTTT	CASSGDRGLRNQPQHF
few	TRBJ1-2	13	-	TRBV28	TGTGCCAGCAGTTTCACGAGGGTCGGTGGCTACACCTTC	CASSFTRVGGYTF
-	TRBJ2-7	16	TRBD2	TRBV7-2	TGTGCCAGCAGCATAACAGGGCGGGGGGGCCGCTACGAGCAGTACTTC	CASSITGRGGRYEQYF
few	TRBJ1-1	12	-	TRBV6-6	TGTGCCAGCAGTCGCGTTAGCACTGAAGCTTTCTTT	CASSRVSTEAFF
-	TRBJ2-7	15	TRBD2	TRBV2	TGTGCCAGCAGTGATACTCCTAGCGGGGTCTACGAGCAGTACTTC	CASSDTPSGVYEQYF
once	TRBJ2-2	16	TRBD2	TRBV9	TGTGCCAGCAGCGTCGACGGTTGGGGGGGGACCGGGGAGCTGTTTTTT	CASSVDGWGGTGELFF
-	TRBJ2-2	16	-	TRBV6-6	TGTGCCAGCAGTTACTCGTCAGGGGCCGGCACCGGGGAGCTGTTTTTT	CASSYSSGAGTGELFF
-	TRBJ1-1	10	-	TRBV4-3	TGCGCCAGCAGCCATGCCCGGGATTTCTTT	CASSHARDFF
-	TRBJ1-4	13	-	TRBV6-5	TGTGCCAGCAGTTACTCGGGGGGAGAAAAACTGTTTTTT	CASSYSGGEKLFF
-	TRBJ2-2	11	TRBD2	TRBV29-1	TGTAGCGGGAGTCGCACCGGGGAGCTGTTTTTT	CSGSRTGELFF
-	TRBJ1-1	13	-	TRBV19	TGTGCCAGTAGGGACAGAATGAACACTGAAGCTTTCTTT	CASRDRMNTEAFF
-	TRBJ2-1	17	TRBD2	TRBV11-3	TGTGCCAGCAGCTTAGAGACTAGCTTTTCCTCCTACAATGAGCAGTTCTTC	CASSLETSFSSYNEQFF
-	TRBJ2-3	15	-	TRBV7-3	TGTGCCAGCAGTTTGGGGGGGCGGGGCACAGATACGCAGTATTTT	CASSLGGRGTDTQYF
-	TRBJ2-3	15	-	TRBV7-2	TGTGCCAGCAGACTTATCGGGGGACCGACAGATACGCAGTATTTT	CASRLIGGPTDTQYF
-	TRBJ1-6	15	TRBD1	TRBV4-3	TGCGCCAGCAGCCTCGGACAGGCGGAAAATTCACCCCTCCACTTT	CASSLGQAENSPLHF
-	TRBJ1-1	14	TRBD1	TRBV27	TGTGCCAGCAAACTGACAGGGTTGAACACTGAAGCTTTCTTT	CASKLTGLNTEAFF
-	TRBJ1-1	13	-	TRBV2	TGTGCCAGCTCCGGGGGGGTGAACACTGAAGCTTTCTTT	CASSGGVNTEAFF
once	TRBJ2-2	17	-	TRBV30	TGTGCCTGGAGTAGAGACAGGAGTTCTTCGAACACCGGGGAGCTGTTTTTT	CAWSRDRSSSNTGELFF
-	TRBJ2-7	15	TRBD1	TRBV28	TGTGCCAGCAGACCTGGACAGGGGGCTCCCTACGAGCAGTACTTC	CASRPGQGAPYEQYF
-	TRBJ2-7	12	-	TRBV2	TGTGCCAGGGGTAAGGGGGCCTACGAGCAGTACTTC	CARGKGAYEQYF
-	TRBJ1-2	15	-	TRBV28	TGTGCCAGCAGACCGTCCACAGGGATGAGGGATGGCTACACCTTC	CASRPSTGMRDGYTF
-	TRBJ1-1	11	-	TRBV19	TGTGCCAGTAGTACCTACAGGGAGGCTTTCTTT	CASSTYREAFF
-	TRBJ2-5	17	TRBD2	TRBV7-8	TGTGCCAGCAGCTCGGGGACTAGCGGGGGGGCAGGGGAGACCCAGTACTTC	CASSSGTSGGAGETQYF
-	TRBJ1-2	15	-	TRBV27	TGTGCCAGCAGTTTCTCAGCGGGGCCGTCCTATGGCTACACCTTC	CASSFSAGPSYGYTF
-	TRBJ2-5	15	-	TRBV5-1	TGCGCCAGCAGACCGGGTTCGCAATTACAAGAGACCCAGTACTTC	CASRPGSQLQETQYF
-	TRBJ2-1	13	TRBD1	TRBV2	TGTGCCAGCAGTTGGGACAGGGGGAATGAGCAGTTCTTC	CASSWDRGNEQFF
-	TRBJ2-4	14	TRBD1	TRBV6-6	TGTGCCAGCATCCGGGGACAGGGGGTAAACATTCAGTACTTC	CASIRGQGVNIQYF
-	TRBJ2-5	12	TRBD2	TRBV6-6	TGTGCCAGCAACCCGGGGGGTGAGACCCAGTACTTC	CASNPGGETQYF
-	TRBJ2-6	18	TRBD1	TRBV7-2	TGTGCCAGCAGCTCCCAGGGGGCACCCTTCTCTGGGGCCAACGTCCTGACTTTC	CASSSQGAPFSGANVLTF
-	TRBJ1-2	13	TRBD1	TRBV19	TGTGCCAGTAGTCAAGACAGGGATTATGGCTACACCTTC	CASSQDRDYGYTF
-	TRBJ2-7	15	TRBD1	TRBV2	TGTGCCAGCAGTGCTGCCGGGACAGGCTCCTACGAGCAGTACTTC	CASSAAGTGSYEQYF
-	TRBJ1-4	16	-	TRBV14	TGTGCCAGCAGCCAACAGGGGCGTGCAACTAATGAAAAACTGTTTTTT	CASSQQGRATNEKLFF